The clone carrying this T cell receptor (beta chain) was detected only once. In the study's own analysis: Amplified reference gene primers provided the basis for estimating nucleated cell counts. Profiling relied on immunoSEQ multiplex PCR, and the TCRdb table lists in-frame clones only, not all of them. V and J calls and clone size are as listed in that table; D and trimming were resolved from the DNA. The sample includes some 70,000 clones, 70% to 90% of them seen just once. In germline, CDR1 is SGHNT, CDR2 YENEEA. The CDR3 consists of 13 residues. The V and J ends lost 4 bases and 6 bases, in that order; junction bases with no gene match: 6. The entry originates in a study of blood T cell repertoires in COVID-19. About the research overall: From the United States, Italy and Spain came samples of acute and convalescent COVID-19. T cells, B-cell-depleted T cells, or PBMCs supplied cDNA or gDNA.

The sample comprised peripheral blood. This rearrangement joins TRBV11-3 to TRBJ2-7, with TRBD1 matching over 7 bases. The clonotype originates from a woman aged 50 to 60 with COVID-19, enrolled during active disease. CDR3 sequence (DNA): TGTGCCAGCAGCTCTCACACAGGGGTCGAGCAGTACTTC. It yields the protein CASSSHTGVEQYF. Based on the CDR3 plus reference TRBV11-3 and TRBJ2-7, the full variable domain is EAGVVQSPRYKIIEKKQPVAFWCNPISGHNTLYWYLQNLGQGPELLIRYENEEAVDDSQLPKDRFSAERLKGVDSTLKIQPAELGDSAVYLCASSSHTGVEQYFGPGTRLTVT.